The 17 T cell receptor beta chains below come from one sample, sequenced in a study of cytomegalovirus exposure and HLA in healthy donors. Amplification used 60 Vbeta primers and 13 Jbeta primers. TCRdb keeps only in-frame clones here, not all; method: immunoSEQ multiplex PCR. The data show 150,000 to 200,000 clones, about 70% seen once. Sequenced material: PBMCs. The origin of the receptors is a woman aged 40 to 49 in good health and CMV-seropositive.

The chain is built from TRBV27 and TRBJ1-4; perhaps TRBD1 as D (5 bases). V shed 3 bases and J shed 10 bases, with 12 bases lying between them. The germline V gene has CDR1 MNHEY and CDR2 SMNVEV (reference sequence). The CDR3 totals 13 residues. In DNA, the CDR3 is TGTGCCAGCAGTTTCTGGGGGGACGCAAAACTGTTTTTT. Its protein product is CASSFWGDAKLFF. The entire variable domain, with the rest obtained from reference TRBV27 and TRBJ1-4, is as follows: EAQVTQNPRYLITVTGKKLTVTCSQNMNHEYMSWYRQDPGLGLRQIYYSMNVEVTDKGDVPEGYKVSRKEKRNFPLILESPSPNQTSLYFCASSFWGDAKLFFGSGTQLSVL.

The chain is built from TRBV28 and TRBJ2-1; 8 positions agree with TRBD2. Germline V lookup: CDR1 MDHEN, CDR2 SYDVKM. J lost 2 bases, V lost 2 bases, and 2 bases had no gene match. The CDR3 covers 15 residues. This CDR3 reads CASSLAGGAYNEQFF. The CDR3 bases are TGTGCCAGCAGTTTAGCCGGGGGGGCCTACAATGAGCAGTTCTTC.

The CDR3: CASIRSGGPGDTQYF. The CDR3 bases are TGCGCCAGCATCCGGTCGGGGGGGCCTGGAGATACGCAGTATTTT. V usage is TRBV5-1 and J usage is TRBJ2-3, with 8 nucleotides matching TRBD2. The CDR3 is 15 amino acids. Germline-derived CDR1 and CDR2 are SGHRS and YFSETQ. The junction had 11 bases not matched to a gene; V was cut back by 6 bases and J by 5 bases.

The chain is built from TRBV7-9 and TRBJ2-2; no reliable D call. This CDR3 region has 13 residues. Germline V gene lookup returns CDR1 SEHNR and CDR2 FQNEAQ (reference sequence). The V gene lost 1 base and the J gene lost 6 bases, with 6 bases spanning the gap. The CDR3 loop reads CASSLVPAGELFF. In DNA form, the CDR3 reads TGTGCCAGCAGCTTAGTTCCGGCCGGGGAGCTGTTTTTT.

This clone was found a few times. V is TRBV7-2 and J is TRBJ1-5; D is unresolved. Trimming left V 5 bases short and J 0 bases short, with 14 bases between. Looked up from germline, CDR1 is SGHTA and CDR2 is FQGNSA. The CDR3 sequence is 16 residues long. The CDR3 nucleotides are TGTGCCAGCAGCCTATTCGGGGATTATAGCAATCAGCCCCAGCATTTT. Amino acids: CASSLFGDYSNQPQHF.

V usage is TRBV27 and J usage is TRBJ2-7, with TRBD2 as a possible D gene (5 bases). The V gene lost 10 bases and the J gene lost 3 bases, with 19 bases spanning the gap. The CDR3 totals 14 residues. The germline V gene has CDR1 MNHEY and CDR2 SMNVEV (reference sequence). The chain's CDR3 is CANERGKTLYEQYF. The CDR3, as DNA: TGTGCCAACGAAAGAGGGAAAACCCTCTACGAGCAGTACTTC.

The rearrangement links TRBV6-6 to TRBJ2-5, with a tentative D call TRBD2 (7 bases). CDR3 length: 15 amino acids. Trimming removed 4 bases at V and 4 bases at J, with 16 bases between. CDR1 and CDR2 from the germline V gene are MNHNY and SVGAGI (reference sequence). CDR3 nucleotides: TGTGCCAGCAGTTTTCCGGGGGGAGGGGGAGAGACCCAGTACTTC. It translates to CASSFPGGGGETQYF.

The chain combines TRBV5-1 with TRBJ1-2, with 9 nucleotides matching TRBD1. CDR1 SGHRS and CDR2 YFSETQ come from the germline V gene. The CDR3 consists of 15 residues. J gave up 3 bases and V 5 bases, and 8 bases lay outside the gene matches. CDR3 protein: CASRLRTGDYYGYTF. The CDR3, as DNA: TGCGCCAGCAGATTACGGACAGGGGATTACTATGGCTACACCTTC.

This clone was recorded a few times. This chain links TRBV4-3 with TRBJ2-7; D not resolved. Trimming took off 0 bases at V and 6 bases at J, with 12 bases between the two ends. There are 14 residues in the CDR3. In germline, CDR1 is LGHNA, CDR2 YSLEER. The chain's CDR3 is CASSQDPPPSEQYF. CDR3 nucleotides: TGCGCCAGCAGCCAAGACCCACCCCCTAGCGAGCAGTACTTC.

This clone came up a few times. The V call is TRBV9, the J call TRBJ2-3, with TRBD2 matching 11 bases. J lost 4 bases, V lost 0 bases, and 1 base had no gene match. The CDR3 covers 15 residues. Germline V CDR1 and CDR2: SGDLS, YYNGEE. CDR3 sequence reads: CASSVEGLAADTQYF. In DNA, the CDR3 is TGTGCCAGCAGCGTAGAGGGACTAGCGGCAGATACGCAGTATTTT.

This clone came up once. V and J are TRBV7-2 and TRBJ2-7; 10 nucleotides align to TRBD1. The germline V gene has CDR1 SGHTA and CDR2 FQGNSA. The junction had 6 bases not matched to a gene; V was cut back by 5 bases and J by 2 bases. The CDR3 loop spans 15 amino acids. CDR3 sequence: CASSTSGQGPYEQYF. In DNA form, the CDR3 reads TGTGCCAGCAGCACGTCGGGACAGGGGCCCTACGAGCAGTACTTC.

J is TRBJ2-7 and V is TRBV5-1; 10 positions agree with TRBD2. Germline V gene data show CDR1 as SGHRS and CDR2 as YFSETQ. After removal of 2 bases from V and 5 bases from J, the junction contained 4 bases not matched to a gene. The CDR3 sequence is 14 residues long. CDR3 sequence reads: CASSLLAGSDEQYF. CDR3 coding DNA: TGCGCCAGCAGCTTACTAGCGGGATCGGACGAGCAGTACTTC.

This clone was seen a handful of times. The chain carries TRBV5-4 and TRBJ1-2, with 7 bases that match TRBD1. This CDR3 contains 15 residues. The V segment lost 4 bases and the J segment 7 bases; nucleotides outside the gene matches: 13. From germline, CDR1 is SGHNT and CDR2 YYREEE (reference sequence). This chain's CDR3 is CASSRMTGRSSGYTF. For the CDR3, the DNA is TGTGCCAGCAGCCGTATGACAGGGAGGAGCTCTGGCTACACCTTC. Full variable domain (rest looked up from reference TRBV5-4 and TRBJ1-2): ETGVTQSPTHLIKTRGQQVTLRCSSQSGHNTVSWYQQALGQGPQFIFQYYREEENGRGNFPPRFSGLQFPNYSSELNVNALELDDSALYLCASSRMTGRSSGYTFGSGTRLTVV.

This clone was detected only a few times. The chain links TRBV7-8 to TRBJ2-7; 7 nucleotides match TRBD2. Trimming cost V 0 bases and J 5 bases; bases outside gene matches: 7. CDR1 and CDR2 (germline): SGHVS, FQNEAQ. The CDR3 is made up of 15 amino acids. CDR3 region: CASSLAGGLLDEQYF. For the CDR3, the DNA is TGTGCCAGCAGCTTAGCGGGAGGGCTTCTCGACGAGCAGTACTTC.

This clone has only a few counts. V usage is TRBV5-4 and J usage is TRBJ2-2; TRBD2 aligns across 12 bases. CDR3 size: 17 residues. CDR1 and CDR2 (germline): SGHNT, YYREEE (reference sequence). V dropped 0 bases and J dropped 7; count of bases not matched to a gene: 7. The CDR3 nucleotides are TGTGCCAGCAGCTTGGGACTAGCGGGAGTGGGGGGCGGGGAGCTGTTTTTT. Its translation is CASSLGLAGVGGGELFF.

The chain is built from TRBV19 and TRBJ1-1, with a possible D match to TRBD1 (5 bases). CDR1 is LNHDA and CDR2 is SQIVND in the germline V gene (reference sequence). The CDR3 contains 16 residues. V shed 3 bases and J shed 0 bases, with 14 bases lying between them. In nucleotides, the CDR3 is TGTGCCAGTAGTATTTTGGCAGGGAGGATGAACACTGAAGCTTTCTTT. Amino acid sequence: CASSILAGRMNTEAFF.

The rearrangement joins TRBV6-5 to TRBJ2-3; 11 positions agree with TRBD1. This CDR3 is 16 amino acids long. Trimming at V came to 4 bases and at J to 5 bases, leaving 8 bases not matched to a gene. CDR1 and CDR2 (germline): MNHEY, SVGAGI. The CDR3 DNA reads TGTGCCAGCAGTTCGTGGACAGGGGGCTTTATAGATACGCAGTATTTT. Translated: CASSSWTGGFIDTQYF.